A single sample is the source of the 20 T cell receptor beta chains below, sequenced in a study of tissue T cells after allogeneic stem cell transplantation. Repertoires were generated with immunoSEQ multiplex PCR, while TCRdb's copy carries only in-frame clones and drops some. The data hold about 48,000 clones, with approximately 70% observed a single time. Sequencing input: sorted cells pooled from one or two spleens. Receptors were obtained from a pool of C57BL/6 mice in good health.

This clone was observed a few times. Gene names follow the mouse nomenclature. The observed sequence ends 1 residue before the CDR3 terminus, with the missing tail filled in from the germline J gene. This chain uses TRBV2 with TRBJ2-1; D is undetermined. Trimming removed 0 bases at V and 3 bases at J, with 3 bases between. Per germline, CDR1 LGHNA and CDR2 YSYQKL. The CDR3 sequence is 13 residues long. The CDR3: CASSQEGYAEQFF. The DNA read from the CDR3 is TGTGCCAGCAGCCAAGAAGGCTATGCTGAGCAGTTC.

In this sample, this clone turned up a few times. Gene names and germline refer to mouse. The CDR3 extends 1 residue past the end of the read, so its final part is completed from the germline J gene. This chain links TRBV31 with TRBJ1-3; D perhaps matches TRBD1 (6 bases). In germline, CDR1 is GKSSPN, CDR2 SITVG. Trimming shortened V by 0 bases and J by 0 bases, and 6 bases separated the two germline ends. CDR3 length equals 14 residues. The CDR3 protein is CAWSLDSSGNTLYF. The sequenced part of the CDR3 DNA is TGTGCCTGGAGTCTGGACAGTTCTGGAAATACGCTCTAT.

A note on this clone: These gene names are mouse names. The read stops 1 residue short of the end of the CDR3; the missing end is completed from the germline J gene. V gene TRBV13-1 combines with J gene TRBJ1-1, with a tentative D call TRBD1 (5 bases). In germline, CDR1 is NSHNY, CDR2 SYGAGN. This CDR3 is built from 12 residues. The ends were cut back, 2 bases at V and 4 bases at J, with 6 bases in the middle. The DNA read from the CDR3 is TGTGCCAGCAGTGAGAGGGGCACAGAAGTCTTC. Its protein product is CASSERGTEVF. The full CDR3 protein reads CASSERGTEVFF.

This clone was seen once. The listed genes are named as in mouse. Read sequence stops 1 residue before the CDR3 end, and the germline J gene provides the missing end. The chain has TRBV13-2 and TRBJ2-4; D is perhaps TRBD2 (7 bases). This CDR3 has 16 residues. V was trimmed by 1 base and J by 0 bases, leaving 12 bases between them. CDR1 NNHNN and CDR2 SYGAGS come from the germline V gene (reference sequence). The CDR3 sequence is CASGDRGGESQNTLYF. CDR3 DNA, as far as it was read: TGTGCCAGCGGTGATAGGGGGGGGGAAAGTCAAAACACCTTGTAC.

As for this clone: Gene names are the mouse ones. The observed sequence ends 1 residue before the CDR3 terminus, with the missing tail filled in from the germline J gene. The chain recombines TRBV5 with TRBJ2-5; 9 positions agree with TRBD1. Germline V CDR1 and CDR2: LGHNA, YNLKQL (reference sequence). V gave up 0 bases and J gave up 6 bases; unmatched junction bases: 1. The length of the CDR3 is 14 residues. The CDR3 DNA, read in part, is TGTGCCAGCAGCCAAGAGGGGACAGGGGACACCCAGTAC. Residues: CASSQEGTGDTQY. The CDR3 in its entirety is CASSQEGTGDTQYF.

With respect to this clone: Gene names follow the mouse nomenclature. The CDR3 extends 1 residue past the end of the read, so its final part is completed from the germline J gene. This chain connects TRBV13-1 to TRBJ1-1; tentative D call: TRBD1 (6 bases). Germline CDR1 reads NSHNY; CDR2 reads SYGAGN. The CDR3 loop spans 12 amino acids. Trimming took 3 bases from V and 7 from J, leaving 10 bases between them. Partial CDR3 DNA: TGTGCCAGCAGTGGGGGGGACAAAGAAGTCTTC. Its protein is CASSGGDKEVF. The full CDR3 protein is CASSGGDKEVFF.

Details on this clone: Mouse germline and gene names are used. From the germline J gene comes the end of the CDR3, since the read stops 1 residue before it. The chain recombines TRBV20 with TRBJ2-2; D is unclear. Germline values: CDR1 GFQATS, CDR2 STVNSAI. The length of the CDR3 is 14 residues. The V end was cut by 1 base, the J end by 1 base, with 7 bases between. The CDR3 DNA, read in part, is TGTGGTGCTAGGGTCGACAAAAACACCGGGCAGCTCTAC. Translating it yields CGARVDKNTGQLY. The complete CDR3 sequence is CGARVDKNTGQLYF.

This clone has a handful of counts. Gene names and germline refer to mouse. The read gets to within 1 residue of the CDR3 end, and the germline J gene fills in the rest. The chain carries TRBV24 and TRBJ1-5; 7 nucleotides agree with TRBD1. Germline CDR1 KGHTA, CDR2 FRNEEI. V lost 4 bases and J lost 2; bases outside the gene matches: 8. The length of the CDR3 is 16 residues. Partial CDR3 DNA: TGTGCCAGCAGTCCCATGACAGGGAGGGACAACCAGGCTCCGCTT. It translates to CASSPMTGRDNQAPL. The CDR3 in full is CASSPMTGRDNQAPLF.

This clone was seen more than once but under ten times. The genes are named according to mouse. The DNA ends 1 residue before the CDR3 does, and the rest of the CDR3 is filled in from the germline J gene. Other nucleotide sequences in the sample specify the same CDR3. The rearrangement uses TRBV31 and TRBJ1-6, with D possibly being TRBD1 (6 bases). TRBJ1-6 is known as an ORF, though its function is uncertain. V was shortened by 5 bases and J by 0 bases, with 8 bases between the two germline ends. Germline CDR1 and CDR2: GKSSPN and SITVG. The CDR3 extends over 14 amino acids. The part of the CDR3 DNA that was read is TGTGCCTGGGGACAGAATTCCTATAATTCGCCCCTCTAC. Amino acid sequence: CAWGQNSYNSPLY. The full CDR3 reads CAWGQNSYNSPLYF.

Concerning this clone itself: Mouse gene names apply. The CDR3 is cut off 1 residue early in the read; its end comes from the germline J gene. The chain employs TRBV14 and TRBJ2-4; D remains unclear. The CDR3 runs to 12 residues. Trimming stripped 5 bases from V and 4 bases from J, with 8 bases between. The germline V gene encodes CDR1 SGHDT and CDR2 FRDEAV. The CDR3 region is CASSTLENTLYF. The part of the CDR3 DNA that was read is TGTGCCAGCAGCACACTTGAAAACACCTTGTAC.

Of note for this clone: Gene labels here are mouse ones. The read falls 1 residue short of the CDR3 end, and the missing part is taken from the germline J gene. The rearrangement joins TRBV13-3 to TRBJ2-5; TRBD1 matches 10 bases. This CDR3 is 15 amino acids long. V was pared by 3 bases and J by 6 bases, with 7 bases of the junction left unmatched. The V gene's germline CDR1 is NNHDY and CDR2 SYVADS. CDR3 sequence reads: CASSAETGGADTQYF. The CDR3 bases that were read are TGTGCCAGCAGTGCTGAGACAGGGGGCGCCGACACCCAGTAC.

Comment on this clone: The gene names here belong to mouse. The CDR3 end falls 1 residue outside the read, so it is completed with the germline J gene. The rearrangement links TRBV4 to TRBJ2-5; 10 bases match TRBD2. Germline V lookup: CDR1 LGHDT, CDR2 YNNKQL (reference sequence). Unmatched junction bases numbered 10, after V lost 4 bases and J lost 6 bases. This CDR3 region has 16 residues. The CDR3 here is CASSSRTGGRGDTQYF. The CDR3 bases that were read are TGTGCCAGCAGCTCCCGGACTGGGGGAAGAGGGGACACCCAGTAC.

As regards this clone: Each gene name is a mouse one. The sequenced fragment ends 1 residue before the CDR3 boundary, so the rest is inferred from the germline J gene. The chain employs TRBV16 and TRBJ1-3, with TRBD1 identical over 10 bases. The germline V gene has CDR1 SGHSA and CDR2 FRNQAP. V shed 3 bases and J 3 bases; nucleotides not matched to a gene: 2. The CDR3 extends over 15 amino acids. The CDR3 bases that were read are TGTGCAAGCAGCTTCCGGACAGGGGGTGGAAATACGCTCTAT. It is translated as CASSFRTGGGNTLY. The whole CDR3 is CASSFRTGGGNTLYF.

A remark on this clone: Each gene name is a mouse one. The read falls 1 residue short of the CDR3 end, and the missing part is taken from the germline J gene. The gene calls are TRBV31 and TRBJ1-6; D may be TRBD1 (5 bases). TRBJ1-6 is designated an ORF whose function remains uncertain. The V gene lost 0 bases and the J gene lost 0 bases, with 12 bases spanning the gap. CDR3 length equals 17 residues. CDR1 and CDR2 from the germline V gene are GKSSPN and SITVG. The CDR3 loop reads CAWSLVGGVSYNSPLYF. The CDR3 bases that were read are TGTGCCTGGAGTCTAGTCGGAGGGGTTTCCTATAATTCGCCCCTCTAC.

Comments on this clone: Gene names are mouse gene names. The read terminates 1 residue ahead of where the CDR3 ends, so the germline J gene completes it. The chain uses TRBV13-3 and TRBJ2-5, with 10 bases fitting TRBD1. The junction had 6 bases not matched to a gene; V was cut back by 5 bases and J by 6 bases. Per germline, CDR1 NNHDY and CDR2 SYVADS. The length of the CDR3 is 14 residues. The CDR3 spells CASSPGTGADTQYF. The DNA read from the CDR3 is TGTGCCAGCAGCCCCGGGACAGGGGCGGACACCCAGTAC.

Regarding this clone: The germline and genes are mouse ones. The missing CDR3 end, 1 residue past where the read stops, is filled in from the germline J gene. The rearrangement uses TRBV13-3 and TRBJ2-3; D gene unclear. The CDR3 runs to 13 residues. The germline V and J ends were trimmed by 2 bases and 2 bases, with 6 bases remaining between them. Germline-derived CDR1 and CDR2 are NNHDY and SYVADS. The sequenced CDR3 bases are TGTGCCAGCAGTGACGGGGATGCAGAAACGCTGTAT. Protein sequence: CASSDGDAETLY. The entire CDR3 sequence reads CASSDGDAETLYF.

A word on this clone: Gene names are mouse gene names. CDR3 in amino acids: CASSSSTGTAEQFF. The sequenced CDR3 bases are TGTGCCAGCAGCTCCTCGACAGGGACGGCTGAGCAGTTC. The chain couples TRBV3 to TRBJ2-1; 7 bases line up with TRBD1. The CDR3 extends 1 residue past the end of the read, so its final part is completed from the germline J gene. The CDR3 covers 14 residues. V lost 4 bases and J lost 7; bases outside the gene matches: 7. The germline V gene encodes CDR1 SNHLY and CDR2 FYNGKV (reference sequence).

Concerning this clone itself: The gene names here belong to mouse. The read gets to within 1 residue of the CDR3 end, and the germline J gene fills in the rest. The chain is built from TRBV29 and TRBJ1-2; possible D gene TRBD1, 6 bases. V was shortened by 6 bases and J by 0 bases, with 14 bases between the two germline ends. This CDR3 contains 15 residues. Germline values: CDR1 MSHET, CDR2 SYDVDS. The CDR3 spells CASRTKTGSNSDYTF. The CDR3 bases that were read are TGTGCTAGCAGAACGAAGACAGGATCAAACTCCGACTACACC.

As to this clone: Gene labels here are mouse ones. The read ends 1 residue shy of where the CDR3 ends; the end is completed using the germline J gene. The rearrangement uses TRBV23 and TRBJ2-4; the table names TRBD2, a call not compared with the DNA. The CDR3 loop spans 16 amino acids. Per the germline V gene, CDR1 is KGHTA and CDR2 is FQNQQP. Partial CDR3 DNA: TGCTCCAGCAGTCAATCGAGACTGGGGGGGAGGAACACCTTGTAC. Its protein is CSSSQSRLGGRNTLY. The CDR3 in full is CSSSQSRLGGRNTLYF.

Comment on this clone: Gene names and germline match the mouse. The read terminates 1 residue before the CDR3 end, so the remaining end is supplied by the germline J gene. The V gene is TRBV19, the J gene TRBJ1-5; no clear D. The CDR3 is 13 residues long. V was clipped by 2 bases and J by 2 bases, with 5 bases between them. Looked up from germline, CDR1 is FNHDT and CDR2 is SITEND (reference sequence). CDR3 protein: CASSIGDNQAPLF. CDR3 bases read: TGTGCCAGCAGTATCGGAGACAACCAGGCTCCGCTT.